This T cell receptor (beta chain) was found in a study of spatial heterogeneity in lung cancer. Time point indicated: sample taken at primary tumor resection. Sequencing covered unsorted whole RNA taken from tumor, nontumor lung or frozen PBMC. For this clonotype: A much larger clonotype is one base distant, so this may be a read error.

TCRdb passed the 5' RACE reads through MiXCR, listing each CDR3 protein once. The sample records more than 45,000 distinct CDR3 sequences, 5.3% being singletons. Looked up from germline, CDR1 is SGHTA and CDR2 is FQGNSA. The CDR3 is 19 amino acids. Trimming stripped 5 bases from V and 2 bases from J, with 26 bases between. Sequences were derived from PBMCs, sampled at surgery. The receptor was isolated from a male donor with early-stage non-small cell lung cancer. The chain has TRBV7-2 and TRBJ2-3, with D possibly TRBD2 on 6 matching bases. CDR3 nucleotides: TGTGCCAGCAGCCCATACGCACTAGCCGCCCAAACGTTCACAGATACGCAGTATTTT. The encoded protein is CASSPYALAAQTFTDTQYF.